The entry below describes one T cell receptor beta chain. What it binds is unknown. Trimming took 1 base from V and 10 from J, leaving 13 bases between them. The CDR3 spans 13 residues. Per the germline V gene, CDR1 is LNHDA and CDR2 is SQIVND (reference sequence). It was with 60 Vbeta and 13 Jbeta primers that the PCR ran. Generated by immunoSEQ multiplex PCR, the TCRdb table keeps only in-frame clones and is missing some. The table includes approximately 130,000 clones, 65% to 85% detected once. The data are from a study of cytomegalovirus exposure and HLA in healthy donors. On the study more broadly: In a previous analysis, around 120 million unique TCR beta sequences were found from 150 million to 200 million T cells.

General study findings and limits: CMV serostatus was the only recorded immune exposure for donors. Data from an earlier analysis indicated that most TCR beta V segments were productive either about 87% or about 30% of the time. The dataset shows that most TCR sequences were rare, while some public TCRs occurred in many donors.

This TCR came from a boy aged 5 to 17 in good health and CMV-seronegative. The sample consisted of PBMCs. This rearrangement joins TRBV19 to TRBJ1-1; D ambiguous. In DNA form, the CDR3 reads TGTGCCAGTAGTATAGTTCCCGGGGATGTAGCTTTCTTT. Residues: CASSIVPGDVAFF.